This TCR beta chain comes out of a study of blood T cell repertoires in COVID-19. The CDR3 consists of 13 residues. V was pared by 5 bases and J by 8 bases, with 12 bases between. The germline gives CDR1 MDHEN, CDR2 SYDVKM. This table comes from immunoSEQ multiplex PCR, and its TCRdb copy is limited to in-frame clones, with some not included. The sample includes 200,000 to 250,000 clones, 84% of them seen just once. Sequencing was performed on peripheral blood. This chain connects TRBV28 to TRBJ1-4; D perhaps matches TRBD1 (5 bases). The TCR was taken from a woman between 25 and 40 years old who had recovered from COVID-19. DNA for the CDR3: TGTGCCAGCAGTGACAGCCCCGGGGAAAAACTGTTTTTT. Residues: CASSDSPGEKLFF. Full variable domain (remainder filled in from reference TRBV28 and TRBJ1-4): DVKVTQSSRYLVKRTGEKVFLECVQDMDHENMFWYRQDPGLGLRLIYFSYDVKMKEKGDIPEGYSVSREKKERFSLILESASTNQTSMYLCASSDSPGEKLFFGSGTQLSVL.